This is a list of T cell receptor beta chains from one sample in a study of T-cell memory formation after mild COVID-19. TCRdb reanalysed the 5' RACE reads using MiXCR and keeps one entry per CDR3 protein. Counted here are about half a million distinct CDR3 sequences, around a sixth occurring once; the ten biggest clones make up roughly an eighth. The sequencing input was PBMCs or a T cell subset sorted from them (not recorded which). The receptors derive from an adult woman who had mild COVID-19 (a few samples of this study predate the infection). Cell type and time point are not known. Both conserved end residues are part of each CDR3. Each record gives: V gene, clone size, D gene, J gene, CDR3 DNA, CDR3 protein. A D gene is named only where the DNA matches it firmly. Size is omitted from some rows. Given values are once, few, many or a class for expanded clones.

TRBV12-3/TRBV12-4	few	TRBD1	TRBJ1-4	TGTGCCAGCAGTCCCCAACAGGGGGCTAATGAAAAACTGTTTTTT	CASSPQQGANEKLFF
TRBV6-6	NA	TRBD1	TRBJ1-2	TGTGCCAGCAGCCAGTCCGGGACAGGGGATGGCTACACCTTC	CASSQSGTGDGYTF
TRBV6-1	NA	NA	TRBJ1-1	TGTGCCAGCGAGATACCCAGGGTGAACACTGAAGCTTTCTTT	CASEIPRVNTEAFF
TRBV19	NA	NA	TRBJ1-1	TGTGCCAGTATTGGACAAACAAACACTGAAGCTTTCTTT	CASIGQTNTEAFF
TRBV6-2/TRBV6-3	few	NA	TRBJ2-7	TGTGCCAGCAGTTATCTGGGGGGCCCCTACGAGCAGTACTTC	CASSYLGGPYEQYF
TRBV4-2	few	NA	TRBJ1-5	TGTGCCAGCAGCCAAGGCAGGGGAAGCAATCAGCCCCAGCATTTT	CASSQGRGSNQPQHF
TRBV4-1	NA	TRBD1	TRBJ1-1	TGCGCCAGCAGCCAAGGGGACAGCGGGCAACTGAACACTGAAGCTTTCTTT	CASSQGDSGQLNTEAFF
TRBV2	NA	NA	TRBJ1-2	TGTGCCAGCGGTAGGGTTCAGGAGTATGGCTACACCTTC	CASGRVQEYGYTF
TRBV29-1	many	TRBD2	TRBJ2-3	TGCAGCGTTGTACTAGCGGGGGGAGATACGCAGTATTTT	CSVVLAGGDTQYF
TRBV2	NA	TRBD2	TRBJ2-5	TGTGCCAGCAGCCTGCGGACTAGCCAAGAGACCCAGTACTTC	CASSLRTSQETQYF
TRBV20-1	few	NA	TRBJ1-2	TGCAGTGCTAGTCGTGGGCGCCCCGTAAGCGGGGGCTACACCTTC	CSASRGRPVSGGYTF
TRBV7-3	few	NA	TRBJ2-7	TGTGCCAGCAGCTTAACAGCTGTGAGCTCCTACGAGCAGTACTTC	CASSLTAVSSYEQYF
TRBV3-1	few	TRBD1	TRBJ2-7	TGTGCCAGCAGCCAAGGCACAGGGGGCGCCGAAAACGAGCAGTACTTC	CASSQGTGGAENEQYF
TRBV7-2	few	TRBD1	TRBJ2-7	TGTGCCAGCAGCTTAGATAGTGGGGACAGGTCCGACGAGCAGTACTTC	CASSLDSGDRSDEQYF
TRBV4-2	many	TRBD1	TRBJ2-7	TGTGCCAGCAGCCAAGAAGGCGGGGACAGGGGGTACGAGCAGTACTTC	CASSQEGGDRGYEQYF
TRBV2	few	NA	TRBJ2-7	TGTGCCAGCAGTGTAGGTGGGGTCAAGGAGCAGTACTTC	CASSVGGVKEQYF
TRBV7-7	once	NA	TRBJ2-5	TGTGCTAGCAGCCCCAACTTCGGAGAGACCCAGTACTTC	CASSPNFGETQYF
TRBV7-8	NA	TRBD2	TRBJ2-2	TGTGCCAGCAGCTTAGACCCCCTCCTACAAATAAGAACTAGCGGGCCAACGAACACCGGGGAGCTGTTTTTT	CASSLDPLLQIRTSGPTNTGELFF